Presented here are 17 T cell receptor beta chains from one specimen sequenced in a study of blood T cell repertoires in COVID-19. Measured with immunoSEQ multiplex PCR; TCRdb has only the in-frame clones, and not every one. The sample records 84,000 or so clones, about 83% being singletons. The sequenced sample was peripheral blood. The receptor set was obtained from a man between 60 and 75 years old with acute or convalescent COVID-19.

The V call is TRBV7-2, the J call TRBJ1-3; possibly TRBD1 for D (6 bases). Germline loops: CDR1 SGHTA, CDR2 FQGNSA. This CDR3 has 18 amino acids. The V gene lost 0 bases and the J gene lost 4 bases, with 19 bases spanning the gap. CDR3 in DNA: TGTGCCAGCAGCTTAGCGCGGGGGCTAACCGGGAGGGGAAACACCATATATTTT. It translates to CASSLARGLTGRGNTIYF.

The CDR3 region has the DNA TGCGCCAGCAGCCAAGGGTGGGTGACTGATAATTCACCCCTCCACTTT. It translates to CASSQGWVTDNSPLHF. The rearrangement uses TRBV4-3 and TRBJ1-6, with D uncertain. The CDR3 extends over 16 amino acids. Germline V lookup: CDR1 LGHNA, CDR2 YSLEER. Trimming removed 1 base at V and 5 bases at J, with 12 bases between.

The chain is built from TRBV27 and TRBJ1-5; a weak D match, TRBD1 (6 bases). CDR1 and CDR2 (germline): MNHEY, SMNVEV (reference sequence). With 5 bases removed from V and 2 bases from J, the gap between germline ends came to 10 bases. This CDR3 has 14 amino acids. The CDR3 region has the DNA TGTGCCAGCAGTATTCGACAGGGCAATCAGCCCCAGCATTTT. This codes for CASSIRQGNQPQHF.

This chain connects TRBV7-3 to TRBJ2-2; possibly TRBD1 for D (6 bases). The CDR3 consists of 16 residues. Trimming shortened V by 4 bases and J by 4 bases, and 16 bases separated the two germline ends. CDR1 and CDR2 (germline): SGHTA, FQGTGA. The CDR3 DNA reads TGTGCCAGCAGCTCCAACCCAGGGGCGGGCACCGGGGAGCTGTTTTTT. Translated, it gives CASSSNPGAGTGELFF. Full variable domain (missing parts from reference TRBV7-3 and TRBJ2-2): GAGVSQTPSNKVTEKGKYVELRCDPISGHTALYWYRQSLGQGPEFLIYFQGTGAADDSGLPNDRFFAVRPEGSVSTLKIQRTERGDSAVYLCASSSNPGAGTGELFFGEGSRLTVL.

The chain is built from TRBV2 and TRBJ2-7; 7 nucleotides agree with TRBD1. The CDR3 covers 11 residues. Trimming removed 9 bases from V and 5 bases from J; junction bases left unmatched: 4. Per germline, CDR1 SNHLY and CDR2 FYNNEI. The CDR3 DNA is TGTGCCAGTGAAACAGGGGACGAGCAGTACTTC. It yields the protein CASETGDEQYF.

The J gene is TRBJ1-1, the V gene TRBV7-8; a possible D gene is TRBD1 (5 bases). V was shortened by 7 bases and J by 3 bases, with 9 bases between the two germline ends. This CDR3 comprises 12 residues. The germline V gene encodes CDR1 SGHVS and CDR2 FQNEAQ. The CDR3 nucleotides are TGTGCCAGCACCCAGGGTGACACTGAAGCTTTCTTT. Its protein product is CASTQGDTEAFF.

This sequence joins TRBV9 and TRBJ1-6; 8 bases match TRBD1. The J segment lost 1 base and the V segment lost 2 bases, leaving 5 bases of the junction unmatched. This CDR3 region has 17 residues. In germline, CDR1 is SGDLS, CDR2 YYNGEE. The CDR3 region is CASSVTGGISYNSPLHF. The CDR3 nucleotides are TGTGCCAGCAGCGTTACAGGGGGTATATCCTATAATTCACCCCTCCACTTT.

The J gene is TRBJ1-3, the V gene TRBV30, with D possibly being TRBD1 (5 bases). The CDR3 is made up of 12 amino acids. Trimming cost V 7 bases and J 0 bases, with 7 bases left between them. Germline V CDR1 and CDR2: GTSNPN, SVGIG (reference sequence). The CDR3 is CALTGSGNTIYF. In DNA, the CDR3 is TGTGCCTTAACAGGCTCTGGAAACACCATATATTTT.

Remarks on this clone: Other nucleotide sequences in the sample specify the same CDR3. V is TRBV5-1 and J is TRBJ2-5, with D perhaps matching TRBD1 (6 bases). From germline, CDR1 is SGHRS and CDR2 YFSETQ. V gave up 0 bases and J gave up 4 bases, with 7 bases separating them. The CDR3 has 13 residues. CDR3 DNA sequence: TGCGCCAGCAGCTTGGGAGGGGGAGAGACCCAGTACTTC. This translates into CASSLGGGETQYF.

The J gene is TRBJ1-6, the V gene TRBV9; 7 nucleotides agree with TRBD1. J was trimmed by 7 bases and V by 4 bases; bases with no gene match: 14. Germline assignment: CDR1 SGDLS and CDR2 YYNGEE. The CDR3 spans 17 residues. CDR3 bases: TGTGCCAGCAGCACCCAGGGGGAGACAGGCAGCAATTCACCCCTCCACTTT. Translating gives CASSTQGETGSNSPLHF.

The chain employs TRBV5-6 and TRBJ1-3; D may be TRBD1 (6 bases). Germline V lookup: CDR1 SGHDT, CDR2 YYEEEE. The germline V and J ends were trimmed by 1 base and 1 base, with 12 bases remaining between them. The CDR3 sequence is 16 residues long. This chain's CDR3 is CASSLTLTGSGNTIYF. CDR3 nucleotides: TGTGCCAGCAGCTTGACCTTAACAGGGTCTGGAAACACCATATATTTT.

The CDR3 nucleotides read TGTGCCATCAGTGAGTCGGGGTCAGGGGGCCGGTATGGCTACACCTTC. Protein product: CAISESGSGGRYGYTF. V gene TRBV10-3 combines with J gene TRBJ1-2, with TRBD1 matching 8 bases. The CDR3 extends over 16 amino acids. Unmatched junction bases numbered 8, after V lost 0 bases and J lost 5 bases. Germline CDR1 reads ENHRY; CDR2 reads SYGVKD.

The chain employs TRBV19 and TRBJ2-3; a possible D gene is TRBD1 (6 bases). Germline-derived CDR1 and CDR2 are LNHDA and SQIVND (reference sequence). With 5 bases removed from V and 2 bases from J, the gap between germline ends came to 14 bases. The CDR3 has 15 residues. For the CDR3, the DNA is TGTGCCAGTAGTCGCGTACACAGGGTCACAGATACGCAGTATTTT. It codes for CASSRVHRVTDTQYF.

This clone was detected once. The CDR3 spells CASSPRTSGGPYNEQFF. CDR3 DNA sequence: TGCGCCAGCAGCCCCCGGACTAGCGGGGGGCCTTACAATGAGCAGTTCTTC. The rearrangement uses TRBV4-1 and TRBJ2-1; 14 bases map to TRBD2. Germline CDR1 is MGHRA and CDR2 is YSYEKL. The trim removed 4 bases at V and 4 bases at J, leaving 6 bases unmatched. The CDR3 consists of 17 residues.

The rearrangement joins TRBV7-2 to TRBJ2-5, with 7 bases that match TRBD1. Germline-derived CDR1 and CDR2 are SGHTA and FQGNSA. J gave up 2 bases and V 5 bases, and 2 bases lay outside the gene matches. This CDR3 has 13 residues. The CDR3 loop reads CASSPTGQETQYF. The CDR3 DNA reads TGTGCCAGCAGCCCGACAGGGCAAGAGACCCAGTACTTC.

This chain joins TRBV19 and TRBJ2-4; tentative D call: TRBD2 (6 bases). The V end was cut by 1 base, the J end by 3 bases, with 13 bases between. The CDR3 totals 16 residues. The germline CDR1 and CDR2 sequences are LNHDA and SQIVND (reference sequence). The CDR3 sequence is CASSIVLRGGKNIQYF. CDR3 in DNA: TGTGCCAGTAGTATAGTTCTTCGGGGAGGCAAAAACATTCAGTACTTC. Complete variable domain (other parts from reference TRBV19 and TRBJ2-4): DGGITQSPKYLFRKEGQNVTLSCEQNLNHDAMYWYRQDPGQGLRLIYYSQIVNDFQKGDIAEGYSVSREKKESFPLTVTSAQKNPTAFYLCASSIVLRGGKNIQYFGAGTRLSVL.

In nucleotides, the CDR3 is TGTGCCAGCAGTTCGGACAGGATGAACACTGAAGCTTTCTTT. It is translated as CASSSDRMNTEAFF. This chain joins TRBV25-1 and TRBJ1-1; 7 bases map to TRBD1. Germline assignment: CDR1 MGHDK and CDR2 SYGVNS. The J segment lost 0 bases and the V segment lost 5 bases, leaving 3 bases of the junction unmatched. This CDR3 contains 14 residues.